This T cell receptor beta chain was identified during a study of blood T cells in healthy people across ages. Germline trimming cut 8 bases from V and 0 bases from J; bases unmatched to any gene: 7. The CDR3 loop spans 15 amino acids. Per germline, CDR1 MNHNY and CDR2 SVGAGI (reference sequence). Primers used in a second PCR of roughly 7 to 12 cycles were a sample-barcoded 5' primer and a J-beta primer mix. A single record per CDR3 protein comes from TCRdb applying MiXCR to the 5' RACE reads. The table includes about 1.8 million distinct CDR3 sequences, 49% detected once. Sample: blood. The origin of this receptor is a woman in her 40s in good health. The J gene is TRBJ1-2, the V gene TRBV6-6, with 9 bases that match TRBD1. The CDR3 loop reads CASHDRGIANYGYTF. The CDR3 coding sequence is TGTGCCAGCCACGACAGGGGGATTGCTAACTATGGCTACACCTTC.